Listed here are 21 T cell receptor beta chains from one sample, sequenced in a study of Ad26.COV2.S vaccination and SARS-CoV-2 variants. Sequenced by immunoSEQ multiplex PCR; TCRdb stores in-frame clones only, minus some. The data contain over 450,000 clones, 80% to 90% of them singletons. Treatment in this sample: 15 to 20 received Ad26.COV2.S at low or high dose, single or two shots; about 5 received placebo; per-sample allocation not given. Sampling was performed 63 days after the first vaccine or placebo injection. The input for sequencing was peripheral blood, taken in a trial of Ad26.COV2.S vaccine versus placebo. These receptors all stem from a person between 18 and 65 years old who received the Ad26.COV2.S COVID-19 vaccine or a placebo.

This rearrangement joins TRBV11-2 to TRBJ1-1; tentative D call: TRBD1 (5 bases). The CDR3 is 12 amino acids. Germline-derived CDR1 and CDR2 are SGHAT and FQNNGV. Trimming stripped 8 bases from V and 5 bases from J, with 12 bases between. As DNA, the CDR3 is TGTGCCAGCGACCAGGGAGAGACTGAAGCTTTCTTT. Amino acids: CASDQGETEAFF.

This sequence joins TRBV14 and TRBJ2-1; D gene unclear. CDR1 is SGHDN and CDR2 is FVKESK in the germline V gene. The CDR3 covers 14 residues. V lost 3 bases and J 6 bases, leaving 12 bases between the germline ends. CDR3 sequence (DNA): TGTGCCAGCAGCCACTTTCTGCGACCCAATGAGCAGTTCTTC. Translating it yields CASSHFLRPNEQFF.

V and J are TRBV30 and TRBJ2-2, with 11 bases lining up with TRBD2. Germline V CDR1 and CDR2: GTSNPN, SVGIG (reference sequence). The CDR3 is made up of 15 amino acids. With 2 bases clipped from V and 6 bases from J, the junction kept 5 bases outside the gene matches. The CDR3 DNA reads as TGTGCCTGGAGTATAGCGGGAGGGCCATCCGGGGAGCTGTTTTTT. Residues: CAWSIAGGPSGELFF. Drawing the rest from reference TRBV30 and TRBJ2-2, the complete variable domain is SQTIHQWPATLVQPVGSPLSLECTVEGTSNPNLYWYRQAAGRGLQLLFYSVGIGQISSEVPQNLSASRPQDRQFILSSKKLLLSDSGFYLCAWSIAGGPSGELFFGEGSRLTVL.

This chain links TRBV7-6 with TRBJ1-3; no clear D gene. Germline assignment: CDR1 SGHVS and CDR2 FNYEAQ. The length of the CDR3 is 14 residues. V was clipped by 5 bases and J by 0 bases, with 8 bases between them. This chain's CDR3 is CASSPISSGNTIYF. The CDR3 region has the DNA TGTGCCAGCAGCCCGATAAGCTCTGGAAACACCATATATTTT.

J is TRBJ1-3 and V is TRBV9; possibly TRBD1 for D (5 bases). Germline V CDR1 and CDR2: SGDLS, YYNGEE. The V end was cut by 4 bases, the J end by 1 base, with 15 bases between. This CDR3 has 16 amino acids. DNA for the CDR3: TGTGCCAGCAGCACTGGACTGGGGACTTCTGGAAACACCATATATTTT. It encodes CASSTGLGTSGNTIYF.

This clone was detected a few times. V gene TRBV28 combines with J gene TRBJ1-2; D might be TRBD1 (5 bases). The germline V gene encodes CDR1 MDHEN and CDR2 SYDVKM. The V end was cut by 10 bases, the J end by 2 bases, with 11 bases between. CDR3 length equals 12 residues. The CDR3 DNA sequence: TGTGCCATCCATGGGGGGAACTATGGCTACACCTTC. Translation gives CAIHGGNYGYTF.

The V call is TRBV30, the J call TRBJ1-5, with TRBD1 identical over 8 bases. The CDR3 is 15 amino acids. The germline V gene has CDR1 GTSNPN and CDR2 SVGIG (reference sequence). J gave up 3 bases and V 2 bases, and 6 bases lay outside the gene matches. In nucleotides, the CDR3 is TGTGCCTGGAGTTTCGGGACAGGAATCAATCAGCCCCAGCATTTT. Encoded protein: CAWSFGTGINQPQHF. Full variable domain (rest looked up from reference TRBV30 and TRBJ1-5): SQTIHQWPATLVQPVGSPLSLECTVEGTSNPNLYWYRQAAGRGLQLLFYSVGIGQISSEVPQNLSASRPQDRQFILSSKKLLLSDSGFYLCAWSFGTGINQPQHFGDGTRLSIL.

J is TRBJ1-2 and V is TRBV15; TRBD1 matches 7 bases. Per the germline V gene, CDR1 is LNHNV and CDR2 is YYDKDF (reference sequence). V shed 5 bases, J shed 2 bases, and the junction held 2 bases outside the gene matches. The CDR3 has 13 amino acids. In DNA, the CDR3 is TGTGCCACCAGCGACAGGGACAACTATGGCTACACCTTC. It specifies CATSDRDNYGYTF.

The chain uses TRBV15 and TRBJ1-1, with no clear D. Germline CDR1 reads LNHNV; CDR2 reads YYDKDF (reference sequence). The CDR3 is 15 residues long. Trimming took off 0 bases at V and 4 bases at J, with 12 bases between the two ends. CDR3: CATSRDRSGSTEAFF. The DNA of the CDR3 is TGTGCCACCAGCAGAGATCGGAGTGGGAGCACTGAAGCTTTCTTT. Variable domain in full (rest from reference TRBV15 and TRBJ1-1): DAMVIQNPRYQVTQFGKPVTLSCSQTLNHNVMYWYQQKSSQAPKLLFHYYDKDFNNEADTPDNFQSRRPNTSFCFLDIRSPGLGDTAMYLCATSRDRSGSTEAFFGQGTRLTVV.

The chain has TRBV4-3 and TRBJ2-7; the D gene is possibly TRBD1 (6 bases). From germline, CDR1 is LGHNA and CDR2 YSLEER. V lost 3 bases to trimming and J lost 2 bases, with 14 bases between them. This CDR3 is 15 amino acids long. The CDR3 DNA sequence: TGCGCCAGCAGCCAGATCCGGGACACTACCTACGAGCAGTACTTC. It is translated as CASSQIRDTTYEQYF.

The J gene is TRBJ2-3, the V gene TRBV5-1; D ambiguous. V was clipped by 1 base and J by 5 bases, with 11 bases between them. The CDR3 contains 14 residues. Germline loops: CDR1 SGHRS, CDR2 YFSETQ. This CDR3 reads CASSLLALGDTQYF. The CDR3 DNA reads TGCGCCAGCAGCTTGTTAGCACTGGGAGATACGCAGTATTTT. The entire variable domain, with the rest obtained from reference TRBV5-1 and TRBJ2-3, is as follows: KAGVTQTPRYLIKTRGQQVTLSCSPISGHRSVSWYQQTPGQGLQFLFEYFSETQRNKGNFPGRFSGRQFSNSRSEMNVSTLELGDSALYLCASSLLALGDTQYFGPGTRLTVL.

This clone was seen a handful of times. The gene calls are TRBV2 and TRBJ1-5; no clear D gene. Germline loops: CDR1 SNHLY, CDR2 FYNNEI. V lost 1 base and J lost 6, with 10 bases in between. The CDR3 runs 14 residues. The CDR3 nucleotides are TGTGCCAGCAGTGAAGTCGGGGAAACTCAGCCCCAGCATTTT. Translation gives CASSEVGETQPQHF.

This chain connects TRBV27 to TRBJ1-2; D is unclear. The CDR3 consists of 16 residues. The V end lost 4 bases, the J end lost 3 bases, and 18 bases lay between the germline ends. Germline loops: CDR1 MNHEY, CDR2 SMNVEV (reference sequence). The CDR3, as DNA: TGTGCCAGCAGTTCCGGCGGGTTCGCGGATGACTATGGCTACACCTTC. This gives the protein CASSSGGFADDYGYTF.

The chain is built from TRBV28 and TRBJ1-2; the match to TRBD1 covers 9 bases. J was trimmed by 0 bases and V by 5 bases; bases with no gene match: 10. The CDR3 covers 17 residues. Germline lookup yields CDR1 MDHEN and CDR2 SYDVKM. The CDR3 sequence: CASSPSGTGQANYGYTF. In DNA form, the CDR3 reads TGTGCCAGCAGTCCCTCCGGGACAGGGCAAGCTAACTATGGCTACACCTTC.

This sequence joins TRBV7-9 and TRBJ2-3, with D tentatively TRBD1 (6 bases). Germline-derived CDR1 and CDR2 are SEHNR and FQNEAQ (reference sequence). The CDR3 contains 14 residues. V was pared by 4 bases and J by 4 bases, with 12 bases between. CDR3 coding DNA: TGTGCCAGCAGCTATACAGGGTTTGCAGATACGCAGTATTTT. Translated, it gives CASSYTGFADTQYF.

The rearrangement links TRBV9 to TRBJ1-4; D not certain. Trimming cost V 3 bases and J 0 bases, with 9 bases left between them. The germline CDR1 and CDR2 sequences are SGDLS and YYNGEE. The CDR3 is made up of 15 amino acids. The CDR3 DNA is TGTGCCAGCAGCGCCCAGATAGCAACTAATGAAAAACTGTTTTTT. It is translated as CASSAQIATNEKLFF.

The rearrangement links TRBV7-9 to TRBJ2-1; D not resolved. Trimming took off 5 bases at V and 9 bases at J, with 11 bases between the two ends. CDR1 and CDR2 from the germline V gene are SEHNR and FQNEAQ (reference sequence). This CDR3 comprises 12 residues. CDR3 region: CASSPRVGEQFF. As DNA, the CDR3 is TGTGCCAGCAGCCCTCGGGTTGGTGAGCAGTTCTTC.

The chain couples TRBV7-2 to TRBJ2-2; no clear D gene. The germline V gene has CDR1 SGHTA and CDR2 FQGNSA. Trimming removed 2 bases at V and 6 bases at J, with 7 bases between. This CDR3 region has 13 residues. DNA for the CDR3: TGTGCCAGCAGCTTACTTATCGCCGGGGAGCTGTTTTTT. Its translation: CASSLLIAGELFF.

The V call is TRBV24-1, the J call TRBJ1-2, with a weak D call TRBD1 (5 bases). V lost 3 bases and J lost 4, with 14 bases in between. Germline CDR1 KGHDR, CDR2 SFDVKD. The CDR3 loop spans 15 amino acids. The CDR3 bases are TGTGCCACCAGTGATAGCCGCAGGGTTGGCTATGGCTACACCTTC. Its translation: CATSDSRRVGYGYTF.

This chain links TRBV4-1 with TRBJ1-5; D possibly corresponds to TRBD1 (6 bases). The germline gives CDR1 MGHRA, CDR2 YSYEKL. The V and J ends lost 4 bases and 7 bases respectively, with 17 bases between them. The CDR3 consists of 15 residues. The CDR3 reads CASSRYTGFGQPQHF. DNA of the CDR3: TGCGCCAGCAGCCGATATACAGGGTTCGGGCAGCCCCAGCATTTT.

The V gene is TRBV6-2 or TRBV6-3, the J gene TRBJ2-3; no definite D call. CDR1 and CDR2 (germline): MNHEY, SVGEGT. The CDR3 length is 12 residues. Trimming took 5 bases from V and 3 from J, leaving 6 bases between them. CDR3 in amino acids: CASSMSTDTQYF. The CDR3 DNA reads TGTGCCAGCAGTATGAGTACAGATACGCAGTATTTT.